Presented here are 15 T cell receptor beta chains from one specimen sequenced in a study of T cells in Graves' hyperthyroidism and ophthalmopathy. What was amplified from RNA transcripts were TCR beta CDR3 regions. The HTBI primer set served for first-round RT-PCR of the TCR CDR3. TCRdb recomputed calls from the multiplex PCR reads with MiXCR, one row per CDR3 protein. This sample has a few hundred thousand distinct CDR3 sequences, with around 42% found just once. The sample was peripheral blood or thyroid tissue (not recorded which). Receptor source: a woman between 18 and 30 years old with Graves' hyperthyroidism.

Notes on this clonotype: Mismatch with germline at one junction end may stem from a read error. The V and J genes are TRBV5-1 and TRBJ1-3, with D uncertain. The CDR3 totals 17 residues. Germline loops: CDR1 SGHRS, CDR2 YFSETQ. CDR3: CASSLYQRVDSGNAIYF. The CDR3 DNA follows: TGCGCCAGCAGCTTGTATCAAAGGGTGGACTCTGGAAACGCCATATATTTT. The whole variable domain, filled in from reference TRBV5-1 and TRBJ1-3, reads KAGVTQTPRYLIKTRGQQVTLSCSPISGHRSVSWYQQTPGQGLQFLFEYFSETQRNKGNFPGRFSGRQFSNSRSEMNVSTLELGDSALYLCASSLYQRVDSGNAIYFGEGSWLTVV.

The V call is TRBV4-1, the J call TRBJ2-7; the D gene could be TRBD1 or TRBD2 (6 bases each). CDR1 is MGHRA and CDR2 is YSYEKL in the germline V gene. Trimming shortened V by 1 base and J by 7 bases, and 20 bases separated the two germline ends. The CDR3 contains 16 residues. The CDR3: CASSQGSGGPLREQYF. DNA for the CDR3: TGCGCCAGCAGCCAAGGGTCCGGGGGCCCCCTGAGAGAGCAGTACTTC.

This clonotype has just a few counts. V gene TRBV6-1 combines with J gene TRBJ2-2; tentatively, D is TRBD1 or TRBD2 (5 bases each). Trimming took off 5 bases at V and 4 bases at J, with 14 bases between the two ends. The germline gives CDR1 MNHNS, CDR2 SASEGT. The CDR3 loop spans 15 amino acids. The CDR3 DNA reads as TGTGCCAGCAGTTATGGTGGGGGATCCACCGGGGAGCTGTTTTTT. The encoded protein is CASSYGGGSTGELFF.

This chain connects TRBV5-1 to TRBJ1-2; no clear D. Germline loops: CDR1 SGHRS, CDR2 YFSETQ. V shed 0 bases and J shed 8 bases, with 11 bases lying between them. The CDR3 has 13 amino acids. CDR3 sequence reads: CASSLEGLEGYTF. CDR3 sequence (DNA): TGCGCCAGCAGCTTGGAGGGATTAGAGGGCTACACCTTC.

Many counts were recorded for this clonotype. The chain combines TRBV7-9 with TRBJ2-5; 12 bases agree with TRBD1. Germline V CDR1 and CDR2: SEHNR, FQNEAQ (reference sequence). CDR3 length equals 15 residues. Unmatched junction bases numbered 2, after V lost 3 bases and J lost 3 bases. CDR3 sequence: CASSLGQGAEETQYF. The DNA of the CDR3 is TGTGCCAGCAGCTTGGGACAGGGGGCTGAAGAGACCCAGTACTTC.

The sample holds many counts of this clonotype. The chain has TRBV20-1 and TRBJ1-2; 9 bases line up with TRBD1. V shed 3 bases and J 8 bases; nucleotides not matched to a gene: 4. This CDR3 has 12 amino acids. Germline V gene lookup returns CDR1 DFQATT and CDR2 SNEGSKA (reference sequence). CDR3 bases: TGCAGTGCTAGGGGACAGGGTTACGGCTACACCTTC. Translation: CSARGQGYGYTF.

The V and J genes are TRBV7-8 and TRBJ2-1; D is uncertain. CDR1 is SGHVS, CDR2 FQNEAQ, per germline. V was trimmed by 1 base and J by 8 bases, leaving 9 bases between them. The CDR3 is 13 amino acids. CDR3: CASSLVSVHEQFF. In nucleotides, the CDR3 is TGTGCCAGCAGCTTAGTGTCAGTGCATGAGCAGTTCTTC. Full variable domain (rest looked up from reference TRBV7-8 and TRBJ2-1): GAGVSQSPRYKVAKRGQDVALRCDPISGHVSLFWYQQALGQGPEFLTYFQNEAQLDKSGLPSDRFFAERPEGSVSTLKIQRTQQEDSAVYLCASSLVSVHEQFFGPGTRLTVL.

The chain employs TRBV2 and TRBJ2-3; 10 bases fit TRBD2. Trimming took 6 bases from V and 6 from J; bases not matched to a gene: 12. The CDR3 extends over 16 amino acids. Germline assignment: CDR1 SNHLY and CDR2 FYNNEI. The CDR3 nucleotides read TGTGCCAGCAGCTCTAAAGCGGGAGGGTCACACGATACGCAGTATTTT. Its translation: CASSSKAGGSHDTQYF.

This clonotype was seen repeatedly, ten times or more. V and J are TRBV7-9 and TRBJ1-5; D remains ambiguous. This CDR3 comprises 20 residues. V was shortened by 3 bases and J by 6 bases, with 30 bases between the two germline ends. Looked up from germline, CDR1 is SEHNR and CDR2 is FQNEAQ (reference sequence). Written as DNA, the CDR3 is TGTGCCAGCAGCTTCGCCTCTAACAGCTACCCAAAAGGAATCGGTCAGCCCCAGCATTTT. Translated: CASSFASNSYPKGIGQPQHF.

This clonotype was seen repeatedly, ten times or more. The V and J genes are TRBV5-1 and TRBJ2-7; possible D gene TRBD1, 5 bases. The CDR3 covers 16 residues. Trimming stripped 1 base from V and 1 base from J, with 15 bases between. Per the germline V gene, CDR1 is SGHRS and CDR2 is YFSETQ. The CDR3 region is CASSLSRSGFSYEQYF. The CDR3 DNA is TGCGCCAGCAGCTTGTCAAGGTCAGGGTTTTCCTACGAGCAGTACTTC.

The rearrangement links TRBV7-3 to TRBJ1-2; a possible D gene is TRBD1 (5 bases). CDR3 length: 13 residues. V lost 2 bases and J lost 7, with 11 bases in between. Germline values: CDR1 SGHTA, CDR2 FQGTGA. This chain's CDR3 is CASSLSQGAGYTF. In DNA form, the CDR3 reads TGTGCCAGCAGCTTATCACAAGGGGCTGGCTACACCTTC.

V and J are TRBV4-3 and TRBJ1-5; TRBD1 might be the D (6 bases). The germline gives CDR1 LGHNA, CDR2 YSLEER. There are 17 residues in the CDR3. V lost 0 bases and J 0 bases, leaving 12 bases between the germline ends. The CDR3 DNA follows: TGCGCCAGCAGCCAAGATTGGGACATTTATAGCAATCAGCCCCAGCATTTT. It translates to CASSQDWDIYSNQPQHF.

This chain joins TRBV24-1 and TRBJ1-3; TRBD1 matches at 7 bases. The germline CDR1 and CDR2 sequences are KGHDR and SFDVKD. V lost 5 bases, J lost 4 bases, and 4 bases stayed unmatched. The CDR3 is 14 amino acids. The CDR3 protein is CATSVPGQGNTIYF. CDR3 nucleotide sequence: TGTGCCACCAGTGTTCCGGGACAGGGAAACACCATATATTTT.

This clonotype was observed many times. The CDR3 reads CSARDPPLAGGMSSYEQYF. CDR3 DNA: TGCAGTGCTAGAGACCCTCCCCTCGCGGGAGGGATGAGCTCCTACGAGCAGTACTTC. V gene TRBV20-1 combines with J gene TRBJ2-7, with TRBD2 identical over 9 bases. The trim removed 0 bases at V and 0 bases at J, leaving 15 bases unmatched. Per the germline V gene, CDR1 is DFQATT and CDR2 is SNEGSKA (reference sequence). This CDR3 region has 19 residues.

The chain couples TRBV29-1 to TRBJ1-2; tentatively, D is TRBD1 (5 bases). V dropped 7 bases and J dropped 5 bases, with 20 bases sitting between them. CDR1 and CDR2 from the germline V gene are SQVTM and ANQGSEA. The CDR3 totals 14 residues. The CDR3 region has the DNA TGCAGCGCCAGCAGCTTCGGCCGACAGTATGGCTACACCTTC. This gives the protein CSASSFGRQYGYTF. The full variable domain, in which reference TRBV29-1 and TRBJ1-2 provide the parts outside the CDR3, is SAVISQKPSRDICQRGTSLTIQCQVDSQVTMMFWYRQQPGQSLTLIATANQGSEATYESGFVIDKFPISRPNLTFSTLTVSNMSPEDSSIYLCSASSFGRQYGYTFGSGTRLTVV.